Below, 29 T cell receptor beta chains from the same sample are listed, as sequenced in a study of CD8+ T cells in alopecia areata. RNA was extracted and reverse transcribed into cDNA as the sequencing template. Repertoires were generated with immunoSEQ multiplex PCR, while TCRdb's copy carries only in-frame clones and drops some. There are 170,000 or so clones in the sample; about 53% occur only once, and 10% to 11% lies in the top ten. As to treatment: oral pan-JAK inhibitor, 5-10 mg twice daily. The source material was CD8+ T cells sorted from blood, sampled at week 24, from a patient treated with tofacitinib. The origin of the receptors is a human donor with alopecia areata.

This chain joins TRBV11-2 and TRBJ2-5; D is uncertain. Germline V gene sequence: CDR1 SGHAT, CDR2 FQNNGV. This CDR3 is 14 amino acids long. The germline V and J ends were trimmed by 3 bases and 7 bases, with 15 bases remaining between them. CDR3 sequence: CASSLTSSVRTQYF. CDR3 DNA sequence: TGTGCCAGCAGCTTGACCAGTTCCGTGAGGACCCAGTACTTC.

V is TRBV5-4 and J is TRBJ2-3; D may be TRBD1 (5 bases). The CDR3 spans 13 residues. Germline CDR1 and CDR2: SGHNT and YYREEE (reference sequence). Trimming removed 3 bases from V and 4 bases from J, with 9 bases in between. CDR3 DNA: TGTGCCAGCAGCTCCATAGGGGCAGATACGCAGTATTTT. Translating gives CASSSIGADTQYF.

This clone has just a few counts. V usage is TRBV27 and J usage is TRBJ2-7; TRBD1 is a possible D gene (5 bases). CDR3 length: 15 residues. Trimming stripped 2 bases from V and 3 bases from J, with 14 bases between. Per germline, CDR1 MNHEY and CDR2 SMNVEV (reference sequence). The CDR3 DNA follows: TGTGCCAGCAGTTTAAGCCAGAAAGGGGACTACGAGCAGTACTTC. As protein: CASSLSQKGDYEQYF.

CDR3 loop: CSVKEDSNQPQHF. The DNA for the CDR3 is TGCAGCGTTAAGGAGGACTCCAATCAGCCCCAGCATTTT. The J gene is TRBJ1-5, the V gene TRBV29-1, with D unresolved. Germline V lookup: CDR1 SQVTM, CDR2 ANQGSEA. V dropped 5 bases and J dropped 3 bases, with 11 bases sitting between them. The CDR3 spans 13 residues.

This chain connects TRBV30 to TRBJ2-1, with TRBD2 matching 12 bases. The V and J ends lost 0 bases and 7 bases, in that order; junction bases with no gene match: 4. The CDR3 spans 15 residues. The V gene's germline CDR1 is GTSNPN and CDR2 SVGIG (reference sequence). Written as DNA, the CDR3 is TGTGCCTGGAGTGTAGGGGGACTAGCGGGTAATGAGCAGTTCTTC. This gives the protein CAWSVGGLAGNEQFF.

The CDR3 bases are TGTGCCAGCAGCCAACAGGACTACGAGCAGTACTTC. Encoded protein: CASSQQDYEQYF. The J gene is TRBJ2-7, the V gene TRBV13, with a weak D call TRBD1 (5 bases). CDR3 size: 12 residues. The V end lost 5 bases, the J end lost 3 bases, and 8 bases lay between the germline ends. The germline CDR1 and CDR2 sequences are PRHDT and FYEKMQ (reference sequence).

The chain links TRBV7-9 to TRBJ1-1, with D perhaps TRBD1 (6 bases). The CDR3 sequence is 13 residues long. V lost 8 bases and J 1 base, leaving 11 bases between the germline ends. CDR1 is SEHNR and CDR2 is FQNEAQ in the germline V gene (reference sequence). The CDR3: CASREGGNTEAFF. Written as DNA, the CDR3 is TGTGCCAGCCGCGAAGGGGGGAACACTGAAGCTTTCTTT.

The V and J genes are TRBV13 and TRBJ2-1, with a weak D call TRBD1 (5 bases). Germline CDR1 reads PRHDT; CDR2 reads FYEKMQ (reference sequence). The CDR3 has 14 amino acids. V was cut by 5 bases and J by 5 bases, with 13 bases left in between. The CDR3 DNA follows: TGTGCCAGCAGCCTCGACAGAAATGACAATGAGCAGTTCTTC. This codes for CASSLDRNDNEQFF.

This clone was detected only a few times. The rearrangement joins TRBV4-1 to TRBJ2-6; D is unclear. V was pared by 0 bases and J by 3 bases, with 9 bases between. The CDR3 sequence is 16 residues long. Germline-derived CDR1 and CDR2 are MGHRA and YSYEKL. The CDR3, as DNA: TGCGCCAGCAGCCAAGATGAGATAGGTGGGGCCAACGTCCTGACTTTC. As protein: CASSQDEIGGANVLTF.

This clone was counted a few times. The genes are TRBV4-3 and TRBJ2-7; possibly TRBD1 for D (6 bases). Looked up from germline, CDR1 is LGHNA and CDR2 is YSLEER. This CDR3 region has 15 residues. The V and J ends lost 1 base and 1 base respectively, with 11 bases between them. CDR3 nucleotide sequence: TGCGCCAGCAGCCAAGCGGAAGGGGGATCCTACGAGCAGTACTTC. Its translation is CASSQAEGGSYEQYF.

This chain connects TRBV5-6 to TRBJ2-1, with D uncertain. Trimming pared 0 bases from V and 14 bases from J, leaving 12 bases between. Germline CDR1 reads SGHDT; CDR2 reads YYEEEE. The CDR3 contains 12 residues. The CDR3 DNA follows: TGTGCCAGCAGCTTGGGGAGTCTACCTGAGTTCTTC. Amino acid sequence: CASSLGSLPEFF.

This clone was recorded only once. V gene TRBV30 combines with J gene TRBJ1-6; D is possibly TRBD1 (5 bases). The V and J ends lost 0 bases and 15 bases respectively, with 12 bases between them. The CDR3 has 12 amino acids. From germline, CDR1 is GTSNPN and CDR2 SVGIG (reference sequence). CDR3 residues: CAWSVTGTHLHF. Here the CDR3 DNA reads TGTGCCTGGAGTGTTACAGGTACCCACCTCCACTTT.

CDR3 sequence (DNA): TGCAGTGCTAGAGCTTACAATGAGCAGTTCTTC. Translated, it gives CSARAYNEQFF. The V call is TRBV20-1, the J call TRBJ2-1; D is ambiguous. Trimming removed 1 base from V and 4 bases from J, with 2 bases in between. This CDR3 is built from 11 residues. Germline CDR1 is DFQATT and CDR2 is SNEGSKA (reference sequence).

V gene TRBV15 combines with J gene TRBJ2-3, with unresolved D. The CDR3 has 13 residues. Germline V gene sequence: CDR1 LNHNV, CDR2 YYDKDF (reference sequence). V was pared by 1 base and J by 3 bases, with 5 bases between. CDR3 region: CATSRVRTDTQYF. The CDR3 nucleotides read TGTGCCACCAGCAGAGTTCGGACAGATACGCAGTATTTT. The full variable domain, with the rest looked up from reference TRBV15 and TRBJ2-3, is DAMVIQNPRYQVTQFGKPVTLSCSQTLNHNVMYWYQQKSSQAPKLLFHYYDKDFNNEADTPDNFQSRRPNTSFCFLDIRSPGLGDTAMYLCATSRVRTDTQYFGPGTRLTVL.

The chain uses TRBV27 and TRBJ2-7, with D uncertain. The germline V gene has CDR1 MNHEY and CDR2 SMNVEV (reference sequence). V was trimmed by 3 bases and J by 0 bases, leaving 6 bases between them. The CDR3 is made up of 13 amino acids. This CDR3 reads CASSFASSYEQYF. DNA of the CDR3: TGTGCCAGCAGTTTCGCGTCCTCCTACGAGCAGTACTTC.

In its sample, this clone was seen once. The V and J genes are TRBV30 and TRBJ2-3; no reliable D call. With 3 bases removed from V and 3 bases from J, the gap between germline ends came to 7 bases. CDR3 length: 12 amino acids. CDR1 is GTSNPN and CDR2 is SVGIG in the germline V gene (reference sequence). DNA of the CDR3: TGTGCCTGGAGCGAAGGGACAGATACGCAGTATTTT. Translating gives CAWSEGTDTQYF.

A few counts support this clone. The CDR3 here is CARSLPTGVNTGELFF. DNA of the CDR3: TGTGCCAGAAGCCTGCCGACAGGGGTTAACACCGGGGAGCTGTTTTTT. The chain has TRBV5-6 and TRBJ2-2, with TRBD1 identical over 8 bases. J lost 2 bases, V lost 8 bases, and 11 bases had no gene match. Germline CDR1 is SGHDT and CDR2 is YYEEEE. The CDR3 consists of 16 residues.

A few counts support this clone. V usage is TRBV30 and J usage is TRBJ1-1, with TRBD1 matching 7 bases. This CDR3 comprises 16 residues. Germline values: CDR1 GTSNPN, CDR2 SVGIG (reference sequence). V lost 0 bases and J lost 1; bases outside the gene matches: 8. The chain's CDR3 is CAWSVGLTGTNTEAFF. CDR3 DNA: TGTGCCTGGAGTGTCGGTTTGACAGGGACGAACACTGAAGCTTTCTTT.

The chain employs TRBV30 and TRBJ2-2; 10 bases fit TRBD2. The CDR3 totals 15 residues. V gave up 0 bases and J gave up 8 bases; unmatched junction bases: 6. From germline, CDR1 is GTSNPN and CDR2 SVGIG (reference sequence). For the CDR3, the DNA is TGTGCCTGGAGTGTAGCTAGCGGGGGATCTGGGGAGCTGTTTTTT. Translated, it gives CAWSVASGGSGELFF.

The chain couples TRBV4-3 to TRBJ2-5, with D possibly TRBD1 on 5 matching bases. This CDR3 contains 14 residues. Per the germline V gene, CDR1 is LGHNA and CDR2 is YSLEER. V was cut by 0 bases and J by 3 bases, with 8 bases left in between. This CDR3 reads CASSQDLTEETQYF. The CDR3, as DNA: TGCGCCAGCAGCCAAGATCTGACAGAAGAGACCCAGTACTTC.

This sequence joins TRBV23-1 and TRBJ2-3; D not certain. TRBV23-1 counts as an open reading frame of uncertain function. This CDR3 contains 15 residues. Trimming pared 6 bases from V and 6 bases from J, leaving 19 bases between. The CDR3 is CASSQDPSSADTQYF. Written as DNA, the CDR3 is TGCGCCAGCAGCCAAGACCCTTCTTCCGCGGATACGCAGTATTTT.

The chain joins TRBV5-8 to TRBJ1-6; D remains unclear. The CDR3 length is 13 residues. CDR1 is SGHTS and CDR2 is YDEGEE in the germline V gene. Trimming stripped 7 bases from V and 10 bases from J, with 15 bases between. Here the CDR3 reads CASRNTAGSPLHF. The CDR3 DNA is TGTGCCAGCCGAAACACGGCAGGATCACCCCTCCACTTT.

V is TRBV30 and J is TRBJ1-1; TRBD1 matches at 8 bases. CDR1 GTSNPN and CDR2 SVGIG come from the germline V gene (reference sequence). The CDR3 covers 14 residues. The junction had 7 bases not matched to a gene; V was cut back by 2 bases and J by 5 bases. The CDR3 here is CAWSTGTGGTEAFF. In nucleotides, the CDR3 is TGTGCCTGGAGTACTGGGACAGGAGGGACTGAAGCTTTCTTT.

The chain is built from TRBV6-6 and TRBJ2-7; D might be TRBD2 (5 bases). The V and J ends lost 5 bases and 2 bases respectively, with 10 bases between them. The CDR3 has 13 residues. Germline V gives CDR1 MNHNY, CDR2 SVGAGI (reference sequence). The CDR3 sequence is CASSARGTYEQYF. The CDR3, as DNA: TGTGCCAGCAGTGCACGGGGTACCTACGAGCAGTACTTC.

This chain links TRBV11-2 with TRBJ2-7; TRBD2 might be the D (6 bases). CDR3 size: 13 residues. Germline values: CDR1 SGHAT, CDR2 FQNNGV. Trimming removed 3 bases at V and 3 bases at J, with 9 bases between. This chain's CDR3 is CASSLWTNYEQYF. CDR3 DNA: TGTGCCAGCAGCTTGTGGACTAACTACGAGCAGTACTTC.

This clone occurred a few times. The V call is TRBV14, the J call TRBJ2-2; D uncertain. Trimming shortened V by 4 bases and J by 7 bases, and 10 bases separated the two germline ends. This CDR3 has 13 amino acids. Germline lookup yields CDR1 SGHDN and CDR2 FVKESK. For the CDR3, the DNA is TGTGCCAGCAGCCTACAGCGTAACGGGGAGCTGTTTTTT. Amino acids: CASSLQRNGELFF.

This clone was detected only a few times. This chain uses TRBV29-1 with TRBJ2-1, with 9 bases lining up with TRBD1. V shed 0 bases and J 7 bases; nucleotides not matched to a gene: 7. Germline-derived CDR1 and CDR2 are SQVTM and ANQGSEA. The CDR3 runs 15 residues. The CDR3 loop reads CSVEDGGQGRNEQFF. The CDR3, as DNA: TGCAGCGTTGAAGATGGGGGACAGGGCCGAAATGAGCAGTTCTTC.

As DNA, the CDR3 is TGTGCCAGCAGCGCACAGGGGAGGGAGCAGTACTTC. Translating gives CASSAQGREQYF. V gene TRBV5-6 combines with J gene TRBJ2-7; tentatively, D is TRBD1 (7 bases). The CDR3 sequence is 12 residues long. Germline CDR1 SGHDT, CDR2 YYEEEE. V was clipped by 4 bases and J by 7 bases, with 12 bases between them.

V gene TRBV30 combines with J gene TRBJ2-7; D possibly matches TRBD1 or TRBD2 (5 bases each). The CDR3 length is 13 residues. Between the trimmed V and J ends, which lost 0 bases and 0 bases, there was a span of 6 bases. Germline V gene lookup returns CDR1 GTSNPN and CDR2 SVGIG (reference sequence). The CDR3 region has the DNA TGTGCCTGGAGTGTAGGGACCTCCTACGAGCAGTACTTC. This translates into CAWSVGTSYEQYF.